Shown below are 8 T cell receptor beta chains from a single sample sequenced in a study of cytotoxic CD8 clonotypes in ibrutinib-treated CLL. Sequenced by immunoSEQ multiplex PCR; TCRdb stores in-frame clones only, minus some. The sample lists more than 75,000 clones; approximately 80% were seen once. The sample was PBMCs, taken after 24 months of ibrutinib treatment. The origin of the receptors is a human donor with chronic lymphocytic leukemia.

The chain joins TRBV7-2 to TRBJ1-1; possibly TRBD1 for D (6 bases). Looked up from germline, CDR1 is SGHTA and CDR2 is FQGNSA. The V gene lost 3 bases and the J gene lost 1 base, with 12 bases spanning the gap. This CDR3 spans 15 amino acids. CDR3 in amino acids: CASSFFGGPNTEAFF. CDR3 sequence (DNA): TGTGCCAGCAGCTTCTTCGGGGGGCCGAACACTGAAGCTTTCTTT.

This clone was detected only a few times. The chain joins TRBV7-2 to TRBJ2-2; 10 nucleotides align to TRBD2. Germline-derived CDR1 and CDR2 are SGHTA and FQGNSA. V trimming: 4 bases; J trimming: 5 bases; junction bases outside the gene matches: 4. This CDR3 contains 15 residues. The CDR3 loop reads CASSYSGRVTGELFF. The CDR3 DNA sequence: TGTGCCAGCAGCTACAGCGGGAGGGTTACCGGGGAGCTGTTTTTT.

The gene calls are TRBV2 and TRBJ2-7, with 7 bases fitting TRBD2. Losses at the gene ends were 6 bases for V and 3 bases for J; bases not matched to a gene: 5. CDR1 and CDR2 (germline): SNHLY, FYNNEI. This CDR3 region has 13 residues. The CDR3 DNA is TGTGCCAGCAGGCCCGGGGGGTTCTACGAGCAGTACTTC. Translated, it gives CASRPGGFYEQYF.

The CDR3 nucleotides are TGTGCCAGCAGCGTTACAGGGGATACGCAGTATTTT. Its translation is CASSVTGDTQYF. The chain joins TRBV11-3 to TRBJ2-3; TRBD1 might be the D (6 bases). Trimming cost V 5 bases and J 6 bases, with 9 bases left between them. Germline V CDR1 and CDR2: SGHNT, YENEEA. The CDR3 runs 12 residues.

This clone was counted at least ten times. The V call is TRBV2, the J call TRBJ1-2; D gene uncertain. The germline CDR1 and CDR2 sequences are SNHLY and FYNNEI. This CDR3 has 15 residues. Trimming pared 5 bases from V and 2 bases from J, leaving 15 bases between. Written as DNA, the CDR3 is TGTGCCAGCAGTCCCTTCCGAGGTCCCAACTATGGCTACACCTTC. This encodes CASSPFRGPNYGYTF.

V and J are TRBV7-3 and TRBJ2-5; D is possibly TRBD1 (6 bases). Germline loops: CDR1 SGHTA, CDR2 FQGTGA. The V gene lost 5 bases and the J gene lost 4 bases, with 14 bases spanning the gap. There are 14 residues in the CDR3. CDR3 residues: CASSAGVVGETQYF. CDR3 in DNA: TGTGCCAGCAGCGCAGGGGTGGTAGGAGAGACCCAGTACTTC.

This chain connects TRBV5-1 to TRBJ2-1; 13 nucleotides line up with TRBD2. The V segment lost 5 bases and the J segment 5 bases; nucleotides outside the gene matches: 10. The CDR3 is 17 residues long. Germline V gives CDR1 SGHRS, CDR2 YFSETQ. CDR3: CASSDLTSGRPNNEQFF. The CDR3 DNA sequence: TGCGCCAGCAGTGATTTGACTAGCGGGAGGCCTAACAATGAGCAGTTCTTC.

The rearrangement links TRBV6-4 to TRBJ2-1; 7 bases fit TRBD2. Germline lookup yields CDR1 MRHNA and CDR2 SNTAGT. The CDR3 length is 14 residues. Losses at the gene ends were 6 bases for V and 6 bases for J; bases not matched to a gene: 8. The CDR3 reads CASSLAANFNEQFF. As DNA, the CDR3 is TGTGCCAGCAGCCTAGCGGCAAATTTCAATGAGCAGTTCTTC.